Sample share makes the clone carrying this TCR beta chain medium-sized. What it recognizes is unknown. The sample originates from a study of OX40 agonist ivuxolimab in advanced cancers. Study details: Partial response was recorded in three patients: one hepatocellular carcinoma and two cutaneous melanoma cases.

With 3 bases removed from V and 7 bases from J, the gap between germline ends came to 16 bases. Germline V gene sequence: CDR1 SGHVS, CDR2 FNYEAQ. This CDR3 region has 14 residues. The table came from immunoSEQ multiplex PCR; TCRdb's copy has only in-frame clones and leaves some out. This table holds about 50,000 clones, 80% to 90% found once. Study findings and constraints: There was clonal expansion of CD4+ and CD8+ blood T cells by week 6 at 0.1 to 3.0 mg/kg.

The input for sequencing was CD4+ or CD8+ T cells sorted from blood, taken in a trial of the OX40 agonist ivuxolimab. The TCR was taken from an adult with an advanced solid tumor such as melanoma, head and neck, liver or kidney cancer. V usage is TRBV7-6 and J usage is TRBJ2-7; weak D call: TRBD1 (5 bases). The CDR3 DNA reads as TGTGCCAGCAGCTTGTCGGAAGGGGCTATTGAGCAGTACTTC. This sequence encodes CASSLSEGAIEQYF.